One sample yielded the 25 T cell receptor beta chains listed below, sequenced in a study of human T cells and chemical hapten exposure. The time point: pre-sensitization, week 0. Treatment specified: therapeutic diphenylcyclopropenone sensitization with weekly scalp DPC. Total RNA was extracted from unfractionated whole blood. TCRdb reprocessed the RACE reads with MiXCR, giving one entry per CDR3 protein. This table holds approximately 50,000 distinct CDR3 sequences, approximately 9.7% found once. The sample consisted of whole blood, taken in connection with sensitization to the hapten diphenylcyclopropenone (DPC). The receptor set was obtained from a woman in her thirties with alopecia areata. Some clones in this sample may be carry-over from other donors' samples.

The chain uses TRBV2 and TRBJ1-2; 8 bases are a match to TRBD1. The CDR3 loop spans 14 amino acids. Losses at the gene ends were 5 bases for V and 4 bases for J; bases not matched to a gene: 6. Germline V gene lookup returns CDR1 SNHLY and CDR2 FYNNEI. This CDR3 reads CASSQTGGPYGYTF. The CDR3 DNA is TGTGCCAGCAGTCAAACAGGGGGACCCTATGGCTACACCTTC.

This clonotype came up a few times. The chain links TRBV28 to TRBJ2-3; maybe TRBD2 (6 bases). The germline gives CDR1 MDHEN, CDR2 SYDVKM. The length of the CDR3 is 12 residues. Trimming pared 5 bases from V and 5 bases from J, leaving 8 bases between. The CDR3 nucleotides read TGTGCCAGCAGTACCGGGGGAGATACGCAGTATTTT. It is translated as CASSTGGDTQYF.

This clonotype was recorded a few times. The chain recombines TRBV7-3 with TRBJ2-6; D call uncertain. The CDR3 has 16 amino acids. Between the trimmed V and J ends, which lost 5 bases and 1 base, there was a span of 12 bases. Germline CDR1 SGHTA, CDR2 FQGTGA. CDR3 loop: CASSNRLGSGANVLTF. DNA of the CDR3: TGTGCCAGCAGCAATCGTCTGGGTTCTGGGGCCAACGTCCTGACTTTC.

The sample holds a few counts of this clonotype. This rearrangement joins TRBV5-1 to TRBJ2-6; no clear D gene. The ends were cut back, 2 bases at V and 0 bases at J, with 9 bases in the middle. The CDR3 is made up of 16 amino acids. CDR1 is SGHRS and CDR2 is YFSETQ in the germline V gene. CDR3 bases: TGCGCCAGCAGCTTAGGACCGAGCTCTGGGGCCAACGTCCTGACTTTC. Protein sequence: CASSLGPSSGANVLTF.

In its sample, this clonotype was seen a few times. The chain recombines TRBV7-2 with TRBJ2-1, with 10 bases identical to TRBD2. V lost 4 bases, J lost 6 bases, and 9 bases stayed unmatched. The CDR3 contains 16 residues. The V gene's germline CDR1 is SGHTA and CDR2 FQGNSA. The CDR3 protein is CASSWGAGGAVNEQFF. The DNA for the CDR3 is TGTGCCAGCAGCTGGGGAGCGGGGGGGGCCGTCAATGAGCAGTTCTTC. Variable domain in full (rest from reference TRBV7-2 and TRBJ2-1): GAGVSQSPSNKVTEKGKDVELRCDPISGHTALYWYRQSLGQGLEFLIYFQGNSAPDKSGLPSDRFSAERTGGSVSTLTIQRTQQEDSAVYLCASSWGAGGAVNEQFFGPGTRLTVL.

This clonotype showed up just a few times. This rearrangement joins TRBV6-4 to TRBJ2-7; D uncertain. Germline values: CDR1 MRHNA, CDR2 SNTAGT. V was pared by 7 bases and J by 3 bases, with 4 bases between. The CDR3 has 10 residues. The CDR3 here is CASNLYEQYF. CDR3 coding DNA: TGTGCCAGCAACCTCTACGAGCAGTACTTC.

This chain connects TRBV7-3 to TRBJ2-5; 7 bases line up with TRBD2. J was trimmed by 5 bases and V by 2 bases; bases with no gene match: 2. Looked up from germline, CDR1 is SGHTA and CDR2 is FQGTGA. CDR3 length: 13 amino acids. Here the CDR3 reads CASSLAGDETQYF. The CDR3 DNA is TGTGCCAGCAGCTTAGCGGGGGACGAGACCCAGTACTTC.

This clonotype was counted at least ten times. V usage is TRBV12-3 or TRBV12-4 and J usage is TRBJ1-5, with 7 bases that match TRBD1. V gave up 6 bases and J gave up 1 base; unmatched junction bases: 3. This CDR3 spans 14 amino acids. This CDR3 is CASSRQGSNQPQHF. Written as DNA, the CDR3 is TGTGCCAGCAGCCGACAGGGCAGCAATCAGCCCCAGCATTTT.

This clonotype was counted ten times or more. The rearrangement joins TRBV12-3 or TRBV12-4 to TRBJ2-3; D might be TRBD1 (6 bases). Trimming removed 3 bases at V and 0 bases at J, with 10 bases between. The CDR3 covers 15 residues. For the CDR3, the DNA is TGTGCCAGCAGTTTCGGTGGACAGAGCACAGATACGCAGTATTTT. It codes for CASSFGGQSTDTQYF.

This clonotype was observed many times. The chain couples TRBV4-3 to TRBJ2-1; D not certain. Trimming shortened V by 1 base and J by 0 bases, and 10 bases separated the two germline ends. This CDR3 region has 16 residues. The germline V gene has CDR1 LGHNA and CDR2 YSLEER. The CDR3 region is CASSQGTVSSYNEQFF. The CDR3 DNA reads TGCGCCAGCAGCCAAGGCACTGTTAGCTCCTACAATGAGCAGTTCTTC.

The chain is built from TRBV4-2 and TRBJ2-7, with TRBD1 matching over 9 bases. CDR1 is LGHNA, CDR2 YNFKEQ, per germline. V trimming: 3 bases; J trimming: 5 bases; junction bases outside the gene matches: 2. The CDR3 has 13 residues. CDR3: CASSQDRGHEQYF. CDR3 nucleotides: TGTGCCAGCAGCCAGGACAGGGGACACGAGCAGTACTTC.

CDR3 sequence (DNA): TGTGCCAGCAGCTTGGCTCGTGAGCAGTTCTTC. This encodes CASSLAREQFF. J is TRBJ2-1 and V is TRBV7-9; D not resolved. V was shortened by 3 bases and J by 9 bases, with 6 bases between the two germline ends. From germline, CDR1 is SEHNR and CDR2 FQNEAQ (reference sequence). The CDR3 spans 11 residues.

CDR3 DNA sequence: TGTGCCAGCAGTTCCCCGGGACGGGCCACAACTAATGAAAAACTGTTTTTT. This sequence encodes CASSSPGRATTNEKLFF. This rearrangement joins TRBV6-2 or TRBV6-3 to TRBJ1-4; perhaps TRBD1 as D (5 bases). This CDR3 has 17 amino acids. V shed 4 bases and J shed 0 bases, with 15 bases lying between them. Germline lookup yields CDR1 MNHEY and CDR2 SVGEGT.

This clonotype appeared a few times. The rearrangement joins TRBV29-1 to TRBJ1-2; the D gene is possibly TRBD1 (5 bases). This CDR3 is 16 amino acids long. CDR1 SQVTM and CDR2 ANQGSEA come from the germline V gene. Trimming shortened V by 4 bases and J by 7 bases, and 25 bases separated the two germline ends. The CDR3 loop reads CSVVVNAGRPPSGYTF. The CDR3 DNA is TGCAGCGTTGTAGTAAATGCGGGACGGCCGCCTAGTGGCTACACCTTC.

This clonotype was seen ten or more times. The chain carries TRBV6-6 and TRBJ1-5; D is perhaps TRBD1 (6 bases). Germline CDR1 and CDR2: MNHNY and SVGAGI (reference sequence). V lost 6 bases to trimming and J lost 0 bases, with 12 bases between them. This CDR3 has 15 residues. CDR3 nucleotides: TGTGCCAGCAGACGGGACATCGGTAGCAATCAGCCCCAGCATTTT. It yields the protein CASRRDIGSNQPQHF.

The rearrangement uses TRBV30 and TRBJ2-2; D gene unclear. This CDR3 has 12 amino acids. The germline V gene encodes CDR1 GTSNPN and CDR2 SVGIG (reference sequence). V lost 3 bases and J lost 6, with 8 bases in between. The CDR3 DNA reads TGTGCCTGGAGCCGAATAGCCGGGGAGCTGTTTTTT. Its protein product is CAWSRIAGELFF. The entire variable domain, with the rest obtained from reference TRBV30 and TRBJ2-2, is as follows: SQTIHQWPATLVQPVGSPLSLECTVEGTSNPNLYWYRQAAGRGLQLLFYSVGIGQISSEVPQNLSASRPQDRQFILSSKKLLLSDSGFYLCAWSRIAGELFFGEGSRLTVL.

In its sample, this clonotype was seen many times. The rearrangement links TRBV5-1 to TRBJ2-7, with a weak D call TRBD1 (5 bases). The CDR3 spans 14 residues. Germline V gene lookup returns CDR1 SGHRS and CDR2 YFSETQ. The V and J ends lost 0 bases and 3 bases respectively, with 10 bases between them. CDR3: CASSLEGLSYEQYF. DNA of the CDR3: TGCGCCAGCAGCTTGGAGGGGTTAAGCTACGAGCAGTACTTC.

This clonotype was seen more than once but under ten times. The chain couples TRBV3-1 to TRBJ2-5; the D is unclear. The CDR3 has 16 amino acids. Germline V CDR1 and CDR2: LGHDT, YNNKEL (reference sequence). The V gene lost 3 bases and the J gene lost 3 bases, with 17 bases spanning the gap. This CDR3 is CASSHNTQLLEETQYF. The CDR3 bases are TGTGCCAGCAGCCACAACACTCAACTCCTAGAAGAGACCCAGTACTTC.

This clonotype appeared a few times. The rearrangement uses TRBV4-1 and TRBJ2-3; 8 nucleotides agree with TRBD2. Germline CDR1 and CDR2: MGHRA and YSYEKL. The CDR3 spans 15 residues. V shed 4 bases, J shed 1 base, and the junction held 4 bases outside the gene matches. The CDR3 is CASSPGGGGTDTQYF. The CDR3 DNA reads TGCGCCAGCAGCCCCGGGGGGGGGGGCACAGATACGCAGTATTTT.

The table lists this clonotype with a few counts. This chain uses TRBV29-1 with TRBJ1-1, with unresolved D. Germline V CDR1 and CDR2: SQVTM, ANQGSEA. The V and J ends lost 5 bases and 5 bases respectively, with 6 bases between them. CDR3 length equals 10 residues. CDR3 in DNA: TGCAGCGTTAGAAGAACTGAAGCTTTCTTT. Translated: CSVRRTEAFF.

The chain couples TRBV3-1 to TRBJ2-1, with 10 bases aligning to TRBD2. This CDR3 region has 16 residues. Per the germline V gene, CDR1 is LGHDT and CDR2 is YNNKEL (reference sequence). Trimming at V came to 4 bases and at J to 5 bases, leaving 8 bases not matched to a gene. In DNA form, the CDR3 reads TGTGCCAGCAGCCCGACCCTAGCGGGGGTTAACAATGAGCAGTTCTTC. It encodes CASSPTLAGVNNEQFF.

This rearrangement joins TRBV18 to TRBJ1-1; D unclear. V lost 3 bases and J lost 3, with 17 bases in between. This CDR3 spans 16 amino acids. Looked up from germline, CDR1 is KGHSH and CDR2 is LQKENI. The CDR3 here is CASSPVLGSWDTEAFF. The CDR3 DNA follows: TGTGCCAGCTCACCGGTCCTAGGATCTTGGGACACTGAAGCTTTCTTT.

The CDR3 nucleotides are TGTGCCAGCAGCCCGGGACTAGCGGGGGGAGTTAACGAGCAGTACTTC. Encoded protein: CASSPGLAGGVNEQYF. This chain joins TRBV7-2 and TRBJ2-7, with TRBD2 matching 15 bases. With V trimmed by 5 bases and J by 5 bases, 7 bases remained unmatched. From germline, CDR1 is SGHTA and CDR2 FQGNSA. This CDR3 has 16 residues.

This sequence joins TRBV2 and TRBJ2-3, with 8 bases that match TRBD1. The CDR3 covers 14 residues. The V and J ends lost 7 bases and 1 base, in that order; junction bases with no gene match: 4. The germline V gene has CDR1 SNHLY and CDR2 FYNNEI. The CDR3: CASTLTGGTDTQYF. For the CDR3, the DNA is TGTGCCAGCACCTTGACAGGGGGCACAGATACGCAGTATTTT.

This clonotype was seen more than once but under ten times. One end of the junction varies from germline; a read error may be responsible. The CDR3, as DNA: TGTGCCAGCAGCCCCCCCCAGTGGGGGTATGGCGACACCTTC. It translates to CASSPPQWGYGDTF. V usage is TRBV3-1 and J usage is TRBJ1-2; possible D gene TRBD1, 5 bases. There are 14 residues in the CDR3. Germline V gene sequence: CDR1 LGHDT, CDR2 YNNKEL (reference sequence). The variable domain in full, with the rest retrieved from reference TRBV3-1 and TRBJ1-2, is DTAVSQTPKYLVTQMGNDKSIKCEQNLGHDTMYWYKQDSKKFLKIMFSYNNKELIINETVPNRFSPKSPDKAHLNLHINSLELGDSAVYFCASSPPQWGYGDTFGSGTRLTVV.